Following are 8 T cell receptor beta chains from one sample sequenced in a study of T cells in Graves' hyperthyroidism and ophthalmopathy. RNA transcripts served as the template for amplifying TCR beta CDR3 regions. First-round RT-PCR targeting the TCR CDR3 was performed with the HTBI primer set. TCRdb recomputed calls from the multiplex PCR reads with MiXCR, one row per CDR3 protein. Among some 380,000 distinct CDR3 sequences, 13% were seen once, and the ten largest hold around 20%. Material for sequencing was blood. All receptors derive from a man in his thirties or forties with Graves' hyperthyroidism that later progressed to Graves' ophthalmopathy.

This clonotype occurred many times. This sequence joins TRBV7-9 and TRBJ2-5, with TRBD2 as a possible D gene (6 bases). This CDR3 has 16 amino acids. Germline CDR1 SEHNR, CDR2 FQNEAQ (reference sequence). The V end was cut by 3 bases, the J end by 4 bases, with 18 bases between. This CDR3 reads CASSFRSPLEGETQYF. CDR3 DNA sequence: TGTGCCAGCAGCTTTCGTTCCCCTTTGGAGGGAGAGACCCAGTACTTC.

The genes are TRBV9 and TRBJ2-1; D remains unclear. Looked up from germline, CDR1 is SGDLS and CDR2 is YYNGEE. Trimming removed 2 bases at V and 2 bases at J, with 5 bases between. The CDR3 spans 13 residues. The CDR3 DNA follows: TGTGCCAGCAGCGTGAGCGCCTACAATGAGCAGTTCTTC. This codes for CASSVSAYNEQFF.

This clonotype occurred a few times. The chain carries TRBV7-8 and TRBJ2-2, with a possible D match to TRBD1 (6 bases). The CDR3 is made up of 14 amino acids. Germline assignment: CDR1 SGHVS and CDR2 FQNEAQ. Trimming pared 6 bases from V and 6 bases from J, leaving 14 bases between. CDR3 protein: CASSSSRGAGELFF. The CDR3 DNA is TGTGCCAGCAGTTCATCCAGGGGAGCCGGGGAGCTGTTTTTT.

This clonotype was picked up many times. The chain employs TRBV19 and TRBJ2-1, with 14 nucleotides matching TRBD2. V was pared by 3 bases and J by 5 bases, with 9 bases of the junction left unmatched. The CDR3 runs to 18 residues. Per the germline V gene, CDR1 is LNHDA and CDR2 is SQIVND (reference sequence). The CDR3 DNA reads as TGTGCCAGTAGTATTGCCGATACGGGACTAGCGGGGGACAATGAGCAGTTCTTC. Translation: CASSIADTGLAGDNEQFF. Filled out from reference TRBV19 and TRBJ2-1, the complete variable domain reads DGGITQSPKYLFRKEGQNVTLSCEQNLNHDAMYWYRQDPGQGLRLIYYSQIVNDFQKGDIAEGYSVSREKKESFPLTVTSAQKNPTAFYLCASSIADTGLAGDNEQFFGPGTRLTVL.

There are a few counts of this clonotype. The V and J genes are TRBV19 and TRBJ2-2, with 12 positions matching TRBD1. This CDR3 contains 16 residues. CDR1 LNHDA and CDR2 SQIVND come from the germline V gene (reference sequence). The V and J ends lost 7 bases and 7 bases, in that order; junction bases with no gene match: 10. The DNA of the CDR3 is TGTGCCAGTACGGGTGCCGGGACAGGGGGCATCGGGGAGCTGTTTTTT. Amino acid sequence: CASTGAGTGGIGELFF.

The table lists this clonotype with many counts. This rearrangement joins TRBV2 to TRBJ2-5; 10 nucleotides agree with TRBD2. The CDR3 sequence is 14 residues long. The V segment lost 4 bases and the J segment 3 bases; nucleotides outside the gene matches: 2. Per the germline V gene, CDR1 is SNHLY and CDR2 is FYNNEI. CDR3 nucleotides: TGTGCCAGCAGTGTCACTAGCGGGAAAGAGACCCAGTACTTC. It encodes CASSVTSGKETQYF.

This chain connects TRBV3-1 to TRBJ2-5; D possibly uses TRBD1 or TRBD2 (5 bases each). Germline CDR1 LGHDT, CDR2 YNNKEL (reference sequence). Trimming stripped 2 bases from V and 0 bases from J, with 13 bases between. This CDR3 spans 16 amino acids. The CDR3: CASSQPRDGNQETQYF. The CDR3, as DNA: TGTGCCAGCAGCCAACCCCGGGACGGGAACCAAGAGACCCAGTACTTC.

This clonotype was found many times. This chain connects TRBV20-1 to TRBJ2-7; 11 bases line up with TRBD1. The V gene's germline CDR1 is DFQATT and CDR2 SNEGSKA (reference sequence). Germline trimming cut 5 bases from V and 4 bases from J; bases unmatched to any gene: 7. The CDR3 contains 14 residues. The CDR3 nucleotides read TGCAGTGCTCCGAGCCGGGACAGGGGGTACGAGCAGTACTTC. As protein: CSAPSRDRGYEQYF.